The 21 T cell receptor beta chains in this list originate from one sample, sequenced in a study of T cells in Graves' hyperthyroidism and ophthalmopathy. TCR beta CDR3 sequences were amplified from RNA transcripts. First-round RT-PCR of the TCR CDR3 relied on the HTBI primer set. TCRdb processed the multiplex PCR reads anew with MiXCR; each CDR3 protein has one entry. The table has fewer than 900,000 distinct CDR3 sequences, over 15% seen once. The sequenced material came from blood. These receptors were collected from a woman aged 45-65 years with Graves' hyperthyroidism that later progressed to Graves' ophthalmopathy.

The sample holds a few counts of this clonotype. CDR3 bases: TGCGCCAGCAGCTTGCCCCCAGTAGAGAGTGCCGGAAACACCATATATTTT. Its translation: CASSLPPVESAGNTIYF. The V and J genes are TRBV5-1 and TRBJ1-3, with D uncertain. V was pared by 1 base and J by 4 bases, with 18 bases between. The germline CDR1 and CDR2 sequences are SGHRS and YFSETQ. CDR3 length: 17 amino acids.

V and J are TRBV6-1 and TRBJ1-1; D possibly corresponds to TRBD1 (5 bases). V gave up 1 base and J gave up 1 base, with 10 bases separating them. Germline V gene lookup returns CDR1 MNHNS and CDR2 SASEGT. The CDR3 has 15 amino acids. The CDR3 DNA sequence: TGTGCCAGCAGTGAAGGGTCCGGGGGGAACACTGAAGCTTTCTTT. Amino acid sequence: CASSEGSGGNTEAFF.

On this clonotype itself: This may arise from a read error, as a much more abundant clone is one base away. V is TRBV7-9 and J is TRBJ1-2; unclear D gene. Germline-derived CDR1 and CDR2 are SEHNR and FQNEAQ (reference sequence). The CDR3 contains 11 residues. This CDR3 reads CASSLREGYAF. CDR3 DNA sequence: TGTGCCAGCAGCTTACGGGAAGGCTACGCCTTC.

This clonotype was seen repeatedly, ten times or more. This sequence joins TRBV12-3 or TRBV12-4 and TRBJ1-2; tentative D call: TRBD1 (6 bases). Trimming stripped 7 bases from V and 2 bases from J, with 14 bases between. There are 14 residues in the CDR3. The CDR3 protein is CASKHTGTNYGYTF. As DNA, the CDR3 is TGTGCCAGCAAACATACAGGGACCAACTATGGCTACACCTTC.

Here the CDR3 reads CAGSFGGRETQYF. The CDR3 DNA is TGTGCTGGCAGCTTCGGGGGCCGGGAGACCCAGTACTTC. This sequence joins TRBV7-6 and TRBJ2-5; D assignment may be TRBD1 or TRBD2 (6 bases each). Germline CDR1 reads SGHVS; CDR2 reads FNYEAQ. This CDR3 contains 13 residues.

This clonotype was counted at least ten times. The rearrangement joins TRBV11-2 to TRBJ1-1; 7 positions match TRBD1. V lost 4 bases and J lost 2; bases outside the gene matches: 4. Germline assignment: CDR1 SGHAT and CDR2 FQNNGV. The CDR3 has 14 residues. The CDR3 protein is CASSYRQGNTEAFF. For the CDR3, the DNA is TGTGCCAGCAGCTACAGACAGGGAAACACTGAAGCTTTCTTT. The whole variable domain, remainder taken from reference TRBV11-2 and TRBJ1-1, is EAGVAQSPRYKIIEKRQSVAFWCNPISGHATLYWYQQILGQGPKLLIQFQNNGVVDDSQLPKDRFSAERLKGVDSTLKIQPAKLEDSAVYLCASSYRQGNTEAFFGQGTRLTVV.

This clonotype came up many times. The CDR3 here is CASSREAVGYGYTF. CDR3 DNA sequence: TGTGCCAGCAGCCGAGAGGCGGTTGGCTATGGCTACACCTTC. The rearrangement joins TRBV7-9 to TRBJ1-2; no definite D call. Germline V gene lookup returns CDR1 SEHNR and CDR2 FQNEAQ (reference sequence). Deletions cut 5 bases from V and 4 bases from J, with 14 bases between. The CDR3 runs to 14 residues.

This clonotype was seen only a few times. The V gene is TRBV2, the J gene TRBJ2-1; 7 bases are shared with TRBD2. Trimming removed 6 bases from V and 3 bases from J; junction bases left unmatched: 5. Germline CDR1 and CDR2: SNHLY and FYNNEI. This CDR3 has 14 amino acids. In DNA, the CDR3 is TGTGCCAGCAGCGGGGGGACGGACTACAATGAGCAGTTCTTC. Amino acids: CASSGGTDYNEQFF.

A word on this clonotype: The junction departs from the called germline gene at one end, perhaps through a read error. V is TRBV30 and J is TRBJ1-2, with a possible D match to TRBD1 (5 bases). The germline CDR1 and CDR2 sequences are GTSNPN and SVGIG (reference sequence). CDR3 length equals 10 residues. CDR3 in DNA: TGTGCCTGGGGACCGACAGTAGAAGCCTTC. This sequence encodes CAWGPTVEAF.

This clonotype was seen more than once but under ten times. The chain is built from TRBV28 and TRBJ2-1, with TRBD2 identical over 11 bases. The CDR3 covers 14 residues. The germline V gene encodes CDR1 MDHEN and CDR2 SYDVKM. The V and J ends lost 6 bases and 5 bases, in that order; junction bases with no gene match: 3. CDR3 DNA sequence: TGTGCCAGCAGGACTAGCGGGATGAACAATGAGCAGTTCTTC. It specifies CASRTSGMNNEQFF.

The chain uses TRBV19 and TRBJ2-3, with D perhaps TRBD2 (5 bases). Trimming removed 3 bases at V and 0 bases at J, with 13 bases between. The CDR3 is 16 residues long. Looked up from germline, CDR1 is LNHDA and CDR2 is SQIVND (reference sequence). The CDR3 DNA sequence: TGTGCCAGTAGTATGTTGACTATGGGCAGCACAGATACGCAGTATTTT. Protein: CASSMLTMGSTDTQYF.

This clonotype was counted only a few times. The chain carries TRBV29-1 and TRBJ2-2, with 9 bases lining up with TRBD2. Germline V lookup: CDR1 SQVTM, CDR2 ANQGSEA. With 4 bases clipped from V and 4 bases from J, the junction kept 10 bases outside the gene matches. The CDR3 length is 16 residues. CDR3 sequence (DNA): TGCAGCGTTGGGAGGCTAGCGGGGACGGGCACCGGGGAGCTGTTTTTT. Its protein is CSVGRLAGTGTGELFF.

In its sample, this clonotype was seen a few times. CDR3 amino acids: CSARQPSNQPQHF. CDR3 coding DNA: TGCAGTGCTAGGCAGCCTAGCAATCAGCCCCAGCATTTT. The chain couples TRBV20-1 to TRBJ1-5; D gene unclear. The CDR3 sequence is 13 residues long. Germline CDR1 and CDR2: DFQATT and SNEGSKA (reference sequence). V was shortened by 3 bases and J by 0 bases, with 6 bases between the two germline ends.

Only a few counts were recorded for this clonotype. In nucleotides, the CDR3 is TGTGCCAGTAGTATAGTTTGGAACCCGAACACTGAAGCTTTCTTT. This sequence encodes CASSIVWNPNTEAFF. The rearrangement joins TRBV19 to TRBJ1-1; no firm D call. Looked up from germline, CDR1 is LNHDA and CDR2 is SQIVND (reference sequence). The V gene lost 1 base and the J gene lost 1 base, with 10 bases spanning the gap. CDR3 length: 15 amino acids.

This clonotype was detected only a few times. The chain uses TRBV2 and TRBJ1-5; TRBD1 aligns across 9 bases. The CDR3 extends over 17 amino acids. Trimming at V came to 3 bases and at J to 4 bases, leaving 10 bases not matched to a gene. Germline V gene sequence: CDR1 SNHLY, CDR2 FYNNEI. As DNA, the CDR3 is TGTGCCAGCAGTGATAGTACCGCGGGACAGGGAAATCAGCCCCAGCATTTT. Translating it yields CASSDSTAGQGNQPQHF.

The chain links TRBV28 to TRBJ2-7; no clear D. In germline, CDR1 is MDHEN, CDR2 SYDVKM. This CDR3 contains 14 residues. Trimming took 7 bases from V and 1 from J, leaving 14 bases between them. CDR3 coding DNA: TGTGCCAGCACCACCCTGACATTATCCTACGAGCAGTACTTC. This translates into CASTTLTLSYEQYF.

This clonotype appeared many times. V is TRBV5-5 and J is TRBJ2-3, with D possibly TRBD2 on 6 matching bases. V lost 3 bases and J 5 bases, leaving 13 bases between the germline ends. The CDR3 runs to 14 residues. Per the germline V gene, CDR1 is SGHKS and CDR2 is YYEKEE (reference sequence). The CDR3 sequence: CASSWGGDGDTQYF. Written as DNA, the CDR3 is TGTGCCAGCAGCTGGGGCGGGGACGGAGATACGCAGTATTTT.

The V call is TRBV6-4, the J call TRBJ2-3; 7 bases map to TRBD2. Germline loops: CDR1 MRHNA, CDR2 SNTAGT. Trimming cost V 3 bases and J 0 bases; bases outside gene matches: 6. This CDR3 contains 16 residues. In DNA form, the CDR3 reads TGTGCCAGCAGTGAAGCACTAGCGCCTAGCACAGATACGCAGTATTTT. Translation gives CASSEALAPSTDTQYF.

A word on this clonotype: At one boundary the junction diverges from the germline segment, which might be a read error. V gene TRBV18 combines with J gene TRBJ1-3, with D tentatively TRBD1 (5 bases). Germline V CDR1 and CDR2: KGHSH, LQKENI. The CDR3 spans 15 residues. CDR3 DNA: TGTGCCGGCTCGCCCCGACAGTCCCCGGGAAACACCATATATTTT. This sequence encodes CAGSPRQSPGNTIYF.

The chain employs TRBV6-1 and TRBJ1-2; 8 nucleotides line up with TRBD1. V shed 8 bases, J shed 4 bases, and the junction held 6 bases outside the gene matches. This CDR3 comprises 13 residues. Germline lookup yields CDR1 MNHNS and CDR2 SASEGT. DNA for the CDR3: TGTGCCAGCTCGGGACAGGACGGCTATGGCTACACCTTC. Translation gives CASSGQDGYGYTF.

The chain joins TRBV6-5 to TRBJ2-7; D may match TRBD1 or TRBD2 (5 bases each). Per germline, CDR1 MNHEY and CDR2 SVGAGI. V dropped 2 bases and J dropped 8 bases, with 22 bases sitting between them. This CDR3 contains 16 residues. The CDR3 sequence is CASSYTTGTDYEKQYF. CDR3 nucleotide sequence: TGTGCCAGCAGTTACACAACCGGGACGGATTACGAAAAGCAGTACTTC.